This T cell receptor (beta chain) derives from a study of blood T cells in healthy people across ages. Findings and limits, study-wide: Older individuals had lower TCR beta diversity per million T cells (the decline was roughly linear). PBMCs left unsorted prevented a conclusive naive versus antigen-experienced comparison. For the donors, CMV status was unknown and possibly confounded expanded clonotype changes.

Trimming took off 5 bases at V and 12 bases at J, with 13 bases between the two ends. The CDR3 totals 12 residues. Germline V gene data show CDR1 as MNHNY and CDR2 as SVGAGI (reference sequence). As to this clonotype: What it recognizes is unknown.

Next came a second PCR, run for about 6 to 11 cycles, which used a sample-barcoded 5' primer along with a J-beta primer mix. Each cDNA was tagged by a template-switch adaptor containing 12 random nucleotides. Via MiXCR, TCRdb re-called the 5' RACE reads, giving one row per CDR3 protein. The repertoire has over a million distinct CDR3 sequences, 40% to 50% of them found once; the top ten carry 7.9%. Sequencing was performed on blood. This TCR derives from a woman aged 18-29 years in good health. The chain couples TRBV6-6 to TRBJ1-4, with D perhaps matching TRBD1 (6 bases). CDR3 residues: CASSPLHRELFF. The CDR3 DNA is TGTGCCAGCAGTCCTCTTCACAGGGAACTGTTTTTT.